This T cell receptor (beta chain) was profiled in a study of CD8 T cells in Susac syndrome. The CDR3 has 15 residues. The germline V and J ends were trimmed by 4 bases and 9 bases, with 19 bases remaining between them. The germline gives CDR1 SGDLS, CDR2 YYNGEE. Random hexamers were used to reverse transcribe the RNA input (about 0.5 to 1 ug). Using its own MiXCR run on the immunoSEQ multiplex PCR reads, TCRdb lists one record per CDR3 protein. The sample consists of 100,000 to 150,000 distinct CDR3 sequences, more than 90% of them appearing once. This receptor was obtained from a human donor in good health. Input material: CD4+ T cells from PBMCs. The gene calls are TRBV9 and TRBJ1-4; TRBD1 might be the D (5 bases). In DNA, the CDR3 is TGTGCCAGCAGCCCGCGGCAGGCCAAGGGGAAAAAACTGTTTTTT. Residues: CASSPRQAKGKKLFF.